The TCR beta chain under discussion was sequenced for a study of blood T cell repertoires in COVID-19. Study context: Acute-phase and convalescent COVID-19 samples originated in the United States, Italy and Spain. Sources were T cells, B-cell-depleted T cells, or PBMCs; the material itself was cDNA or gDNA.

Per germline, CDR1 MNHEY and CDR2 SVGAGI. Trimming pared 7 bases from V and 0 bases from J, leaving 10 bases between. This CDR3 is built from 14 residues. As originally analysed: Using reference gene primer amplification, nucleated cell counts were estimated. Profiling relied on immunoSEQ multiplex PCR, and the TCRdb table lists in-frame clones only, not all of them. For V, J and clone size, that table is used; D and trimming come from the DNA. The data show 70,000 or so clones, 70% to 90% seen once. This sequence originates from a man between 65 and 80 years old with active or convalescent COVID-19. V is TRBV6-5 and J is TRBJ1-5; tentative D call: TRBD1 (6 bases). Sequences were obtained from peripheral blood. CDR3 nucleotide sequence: TGTGCCAGCAAAGAAGGGGGTAGCAATCAGCCCCAGCATTTT. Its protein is CASKEGGSNQPQHF.